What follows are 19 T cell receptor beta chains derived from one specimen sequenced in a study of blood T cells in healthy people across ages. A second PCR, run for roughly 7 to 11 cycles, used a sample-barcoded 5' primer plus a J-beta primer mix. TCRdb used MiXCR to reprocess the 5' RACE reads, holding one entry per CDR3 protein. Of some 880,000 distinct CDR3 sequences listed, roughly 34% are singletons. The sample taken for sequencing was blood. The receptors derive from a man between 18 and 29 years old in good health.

For the CDR3, the DNA is TGTGCCAGCAGTTTAACCGGAGGGGGCTACACTGAAGCTTTCTTT. Its translation is CASSLTGGGYTEAFF. The chain uses TRBV12-3 or TRBV12-4 and TRBJ1-1; TRBD1 matches 7 bases. J gave up 3 bases and V 2 bases, and 6 bases lay outside the gene matches. The CDR3 length is 15 residues.

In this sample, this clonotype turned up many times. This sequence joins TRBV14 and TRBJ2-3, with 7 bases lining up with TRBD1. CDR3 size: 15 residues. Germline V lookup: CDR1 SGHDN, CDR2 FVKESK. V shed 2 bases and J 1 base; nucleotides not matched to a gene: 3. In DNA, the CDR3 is TGTGCCAGCAGCCAATACAGGGGCGGCACAGATACGCAGTATTTT. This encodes CASSQYRGGTDTQYF.

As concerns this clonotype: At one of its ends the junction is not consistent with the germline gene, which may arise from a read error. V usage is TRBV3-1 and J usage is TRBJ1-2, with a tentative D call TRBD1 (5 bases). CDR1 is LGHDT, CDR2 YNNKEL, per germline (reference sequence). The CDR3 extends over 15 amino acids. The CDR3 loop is CASSPDIGRNYGYNF. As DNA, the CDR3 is TGTGCCAGCAGCCCGGACATCGGACGGAACTATGGCTACAACTTC.

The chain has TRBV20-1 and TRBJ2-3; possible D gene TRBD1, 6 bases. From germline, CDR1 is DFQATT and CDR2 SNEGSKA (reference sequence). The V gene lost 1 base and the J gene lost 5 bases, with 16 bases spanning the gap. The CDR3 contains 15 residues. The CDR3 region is CSARAGQGQGDTQYF. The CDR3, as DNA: TGCAGTGCTAGAGCAGGCCAGGGGCAGGGAGATACGCAGTATTTT.

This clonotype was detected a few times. The DNA for the CDR3 is TGCAGTGCTAGAGATCTACACCTCTATGGCTACACCTTC. Translated: CSARDLHLYGYTF. V and J are TRBV20-1 and TRBJ1-2; D not certain. CDR3 length: 13 residues. Trimming took 0 bases from V and 4 from J, leaving 9 bases between them. Germline V gives CDR1 DFQATT, CDR2 SNEGSKA (reference sequence).

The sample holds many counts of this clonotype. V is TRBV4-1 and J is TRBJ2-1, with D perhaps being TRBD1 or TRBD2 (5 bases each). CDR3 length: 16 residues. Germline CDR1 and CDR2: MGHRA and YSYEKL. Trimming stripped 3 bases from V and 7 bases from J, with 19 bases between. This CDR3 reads CASSHNTGTLGNEQFF. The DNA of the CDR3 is TGCGCCAGCAGCCATAATACCGGGACCTTAGGAAATGAGCAGTTCTTC.

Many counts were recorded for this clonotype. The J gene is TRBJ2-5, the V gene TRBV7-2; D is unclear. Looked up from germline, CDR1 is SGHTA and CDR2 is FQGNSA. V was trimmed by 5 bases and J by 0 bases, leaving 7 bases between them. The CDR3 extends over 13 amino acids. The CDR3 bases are TGTGCCAGCAGCCAAGACTACCAAGAGACCCAGTACTTC. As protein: CASSQDYQETQYF. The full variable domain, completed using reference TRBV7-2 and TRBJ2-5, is GAGVSQSPSNKVTEKGKDVELRCDPISGHTALYWYRQSLGQGLEFLIYFQGNSAPDKSGLPSDRFSAERTGGSVSTLTIQRTQQEDSAVYLCASSQDYQETQYFGPGTRLLVL.

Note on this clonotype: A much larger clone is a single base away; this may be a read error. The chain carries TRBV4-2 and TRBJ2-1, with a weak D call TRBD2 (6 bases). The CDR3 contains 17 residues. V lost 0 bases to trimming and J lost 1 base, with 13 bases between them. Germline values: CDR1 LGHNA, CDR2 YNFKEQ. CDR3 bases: TGTGCCAGCAGCCAAGATCGCCCCGGGGGTTCCTACAATGAGCAGTTCTTC. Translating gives CASSQDRPGGSYNEQFF.

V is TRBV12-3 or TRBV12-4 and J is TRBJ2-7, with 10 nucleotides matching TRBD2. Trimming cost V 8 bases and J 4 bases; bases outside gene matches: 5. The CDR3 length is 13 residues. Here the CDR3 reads CASRTSGAYEQYF. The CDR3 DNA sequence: TGTGCCAGCCGGACTAGCGGAGCGTACGAGCAGTACTTC.

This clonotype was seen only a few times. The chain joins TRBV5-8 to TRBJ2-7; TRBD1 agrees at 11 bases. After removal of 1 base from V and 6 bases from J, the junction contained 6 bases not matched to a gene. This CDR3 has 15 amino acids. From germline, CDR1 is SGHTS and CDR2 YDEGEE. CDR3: CASSLLQGQGVEQYF. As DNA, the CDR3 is TGTGCCAGCAGCTTGCTTCAGGGACAGGGGGTCGAGCAGTACTTC. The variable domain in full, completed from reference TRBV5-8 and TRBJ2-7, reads EAGVTQSPTHLIKTRGQQATLRCSPISGHTSVYWYQQALGLGLQFLLWYDEGEERNRGNFPPRFSGRQFPNYSSELNVNALELEDSALYLCASSLLQGQGVEQYFGPGTRLTVT.

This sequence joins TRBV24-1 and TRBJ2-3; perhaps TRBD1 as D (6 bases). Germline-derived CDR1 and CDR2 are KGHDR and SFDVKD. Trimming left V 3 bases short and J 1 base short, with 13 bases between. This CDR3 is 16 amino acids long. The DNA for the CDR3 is TGTGCCACCAGTGATCCAGGACAGAGTGGCACAGATACGCAGTATTTT. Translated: CATSDPGQSGTDTQYF.

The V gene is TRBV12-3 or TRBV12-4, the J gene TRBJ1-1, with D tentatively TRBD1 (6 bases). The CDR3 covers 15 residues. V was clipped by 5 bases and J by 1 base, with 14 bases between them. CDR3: CASSQATGKNTEAFF. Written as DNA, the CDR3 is TGTGCCAGCAGTCAAGCTACAGGGAAGAACACTGAAGCTTTCTTT.

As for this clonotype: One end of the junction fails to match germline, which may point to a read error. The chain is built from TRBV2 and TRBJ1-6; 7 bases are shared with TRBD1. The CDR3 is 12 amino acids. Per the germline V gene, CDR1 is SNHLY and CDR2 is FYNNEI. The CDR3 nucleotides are TGTGCCAGCAGGGAAGACAGGGCGATCCTCCACTTT. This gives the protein CASREDRAILHF.

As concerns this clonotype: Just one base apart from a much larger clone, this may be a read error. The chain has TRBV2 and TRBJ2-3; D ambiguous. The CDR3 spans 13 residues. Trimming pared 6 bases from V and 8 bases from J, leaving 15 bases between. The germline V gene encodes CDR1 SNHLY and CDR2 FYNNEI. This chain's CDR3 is CASRTDRRSTQYF. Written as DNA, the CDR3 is TGTGCCAGCAGAACCGACCGGCGAAGTACGCAGTATTTT.

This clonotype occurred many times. CDR3 in amino acids: CASSQVNGETQYF. In DNA form, the CDR3 reads TGTGCCAGCAGCCAAGTGAACGGGGAGACCCAGTACTTC. The chain has TRBV3-1 and TRBJ2-5; no clear D gene. V dropped 1 base and J dropped 5 bases, with 8 bases sitting between them. The germline V gene encodes CDR1 LGHDT and CDR2 YNNKEL (reference sequence). This CDR3 comprises 13 residues.

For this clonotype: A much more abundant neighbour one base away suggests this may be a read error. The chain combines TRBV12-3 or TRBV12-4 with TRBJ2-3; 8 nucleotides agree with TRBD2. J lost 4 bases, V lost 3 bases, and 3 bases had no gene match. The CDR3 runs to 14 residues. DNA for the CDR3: TGTGCCAGCAGTTTTAGCGGGACCGCAGATACGCAGTATTTT. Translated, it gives CASSFSGTADTQYF.

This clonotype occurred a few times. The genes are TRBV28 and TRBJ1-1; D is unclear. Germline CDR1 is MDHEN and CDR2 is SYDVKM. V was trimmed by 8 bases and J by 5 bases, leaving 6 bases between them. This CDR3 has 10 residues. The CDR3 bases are TGTGCCAGCCGGCGTACTGAAGCTTTCTTT. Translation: CASRRTEAFF.

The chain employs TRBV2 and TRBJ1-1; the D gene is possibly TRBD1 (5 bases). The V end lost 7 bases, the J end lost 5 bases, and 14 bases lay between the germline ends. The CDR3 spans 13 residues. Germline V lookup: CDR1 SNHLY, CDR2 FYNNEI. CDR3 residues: CASTVTGKTEAFF. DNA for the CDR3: TGTGCCAGCACTGTTACAGGAAAAACTGAAGCTTTCTTT.

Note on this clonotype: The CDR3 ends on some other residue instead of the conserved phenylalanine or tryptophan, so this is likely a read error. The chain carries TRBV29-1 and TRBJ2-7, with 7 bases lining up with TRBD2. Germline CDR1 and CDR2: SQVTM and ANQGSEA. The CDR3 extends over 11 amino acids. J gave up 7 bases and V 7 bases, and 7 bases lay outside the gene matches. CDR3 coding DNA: TGCAGCGCATCCCAGCGGGGAGAGCAGTACTTA. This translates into CSASQRGEQYL.